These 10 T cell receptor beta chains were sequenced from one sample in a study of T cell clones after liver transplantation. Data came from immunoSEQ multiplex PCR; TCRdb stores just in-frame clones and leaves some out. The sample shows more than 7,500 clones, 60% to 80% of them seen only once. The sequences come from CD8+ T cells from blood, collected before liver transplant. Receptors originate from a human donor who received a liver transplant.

CDR3 DNA: TGTGCCAGCAGCCCGTGGACAGGAGGGGCGGATGGCTACACCTTC. Protein: CASSPWTGGADGYTF. This chain links TRBV4-2 with TRBJ1-2; 7 bases agree with TRBD1. Germline V gene data show CDR1 as LGHNA and CDR2 as YNFKEQ. The CDR3 consists of 15 residues. J gave up 6 bases and V 4 bases, and 11 bases lay outside the gene matches.

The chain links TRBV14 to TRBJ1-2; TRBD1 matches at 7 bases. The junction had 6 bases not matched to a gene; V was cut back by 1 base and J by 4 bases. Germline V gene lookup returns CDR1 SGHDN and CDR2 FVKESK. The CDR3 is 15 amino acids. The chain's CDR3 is CASSQAGQQVYGYTF. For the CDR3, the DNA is TGTGCCAGCAGCCAAGCGGGACAGCAAGTCTATGGCTACACCTTC.

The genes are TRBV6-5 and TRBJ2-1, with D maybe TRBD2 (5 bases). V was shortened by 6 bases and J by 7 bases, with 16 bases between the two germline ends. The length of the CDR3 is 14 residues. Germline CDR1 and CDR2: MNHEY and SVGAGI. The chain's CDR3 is CASSPSILVNEQFF. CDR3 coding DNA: TGTGCCAGCAGCCCATCGATACTAGTAAATGAGCAGTTCTTC.

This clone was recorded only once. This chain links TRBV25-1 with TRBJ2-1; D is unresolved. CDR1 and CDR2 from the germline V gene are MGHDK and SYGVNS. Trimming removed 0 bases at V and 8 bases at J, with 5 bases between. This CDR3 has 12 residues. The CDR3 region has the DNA TGTGCCAGCAGTGAATATGTGGATGAGCAGTTCTTC. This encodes CASSEYVDEQFF.

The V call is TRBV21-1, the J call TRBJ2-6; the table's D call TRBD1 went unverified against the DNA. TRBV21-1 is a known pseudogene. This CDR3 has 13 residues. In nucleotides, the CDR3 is TGTGCCAGCGGCTTCACTGGGGCCAACGTCCTGACTTTC. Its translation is CASGFTGANVLTF.

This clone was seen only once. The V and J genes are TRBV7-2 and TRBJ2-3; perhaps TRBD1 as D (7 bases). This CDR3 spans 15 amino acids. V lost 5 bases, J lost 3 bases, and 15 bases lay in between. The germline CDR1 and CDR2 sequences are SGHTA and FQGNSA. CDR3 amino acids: CASSAMGGQTDTQYF. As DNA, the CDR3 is TGTGCCAGCAGCGCCATGGGGGGACAGACAGATACGCAGTATTTT.

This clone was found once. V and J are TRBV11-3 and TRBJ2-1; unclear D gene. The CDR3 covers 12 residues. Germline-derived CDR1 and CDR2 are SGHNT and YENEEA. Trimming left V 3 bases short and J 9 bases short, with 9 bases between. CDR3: CASSFSSPEQFF. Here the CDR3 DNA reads TGTGCCAGCAGCTTCAGTTCCCCTGAGCAGTTCTTC.

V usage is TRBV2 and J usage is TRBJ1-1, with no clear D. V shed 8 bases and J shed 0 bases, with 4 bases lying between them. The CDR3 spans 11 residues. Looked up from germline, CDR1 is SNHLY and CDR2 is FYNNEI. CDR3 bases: TGTGCCAGCCCTATGAACACTGAAGCTTTCTTT. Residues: CASPMNTEAFF.

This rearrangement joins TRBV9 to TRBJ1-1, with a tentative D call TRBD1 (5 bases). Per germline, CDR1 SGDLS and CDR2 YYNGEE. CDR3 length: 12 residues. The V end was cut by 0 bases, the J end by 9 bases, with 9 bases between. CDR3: CASSVEKGKAFF. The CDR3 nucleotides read TGTGCCAGCAGCGTAGAAAAGGGGAAAGCTTTCTTT.

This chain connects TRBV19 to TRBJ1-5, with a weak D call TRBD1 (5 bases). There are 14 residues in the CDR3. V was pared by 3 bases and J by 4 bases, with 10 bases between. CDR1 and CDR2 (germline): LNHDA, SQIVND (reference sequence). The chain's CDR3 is CASSILTGNQPQHF. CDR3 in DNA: TGTGCCAGTAGTATTTTAACAGGTAATCAGCCCCAGCATTTT.